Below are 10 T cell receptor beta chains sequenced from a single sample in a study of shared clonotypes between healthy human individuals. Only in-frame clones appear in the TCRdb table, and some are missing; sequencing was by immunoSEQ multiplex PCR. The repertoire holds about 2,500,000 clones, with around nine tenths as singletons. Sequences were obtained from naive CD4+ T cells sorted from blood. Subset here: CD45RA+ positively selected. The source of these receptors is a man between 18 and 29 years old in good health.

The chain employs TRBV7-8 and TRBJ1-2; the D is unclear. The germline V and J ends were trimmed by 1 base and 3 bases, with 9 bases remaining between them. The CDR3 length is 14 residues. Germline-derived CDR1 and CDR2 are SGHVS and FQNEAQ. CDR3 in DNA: TGTGCCAGCAGCTTAGATCCTTGGGACTATGGCTACACCTTC. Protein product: CASSLDPWDYGYTF.

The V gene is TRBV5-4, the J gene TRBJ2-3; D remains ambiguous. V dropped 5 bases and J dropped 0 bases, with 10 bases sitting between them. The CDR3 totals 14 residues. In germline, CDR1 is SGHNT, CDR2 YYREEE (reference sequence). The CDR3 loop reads CASSRSSSTDTQYF. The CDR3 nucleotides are TGTGCCAGCAGTCGGTCCTCTAGCACAGATACGCAGTATTTT.

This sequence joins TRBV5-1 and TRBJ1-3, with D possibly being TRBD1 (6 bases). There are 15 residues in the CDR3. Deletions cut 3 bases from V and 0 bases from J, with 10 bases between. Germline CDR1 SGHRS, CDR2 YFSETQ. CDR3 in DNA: TGCGCCAGCAGCTCGGAGGGGGTCTCTGGAAACACCATATATTTT. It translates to CASSSEGVSGNTIYF. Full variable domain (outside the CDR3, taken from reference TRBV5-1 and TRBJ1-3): KAGVTQTPRYLIKTRGQQVTLSCSPISGHRSVSWYQQTPGQGLQFLFEYFSETQRNKGNFPGRFSGRQFSNSRSEMNVSTLELGDSALYLCASSSEGVSGNTIYFGEGSWLTVV.

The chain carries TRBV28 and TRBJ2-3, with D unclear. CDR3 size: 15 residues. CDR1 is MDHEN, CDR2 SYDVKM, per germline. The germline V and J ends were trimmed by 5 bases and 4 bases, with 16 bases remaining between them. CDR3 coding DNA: TGTGCCAGCAGTACCCCGGGCCTAGGAGCAGATACGCAGTATTTT. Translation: CASSTPGLGADTQYF.

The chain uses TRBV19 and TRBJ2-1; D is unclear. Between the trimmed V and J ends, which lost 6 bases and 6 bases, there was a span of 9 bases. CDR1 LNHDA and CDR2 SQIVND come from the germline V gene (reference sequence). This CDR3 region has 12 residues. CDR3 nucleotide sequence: TGTGCCAGTAGCGGTTTCGGCAATGAGCAGTTCTTC. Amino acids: CASSGFGNEQFF.

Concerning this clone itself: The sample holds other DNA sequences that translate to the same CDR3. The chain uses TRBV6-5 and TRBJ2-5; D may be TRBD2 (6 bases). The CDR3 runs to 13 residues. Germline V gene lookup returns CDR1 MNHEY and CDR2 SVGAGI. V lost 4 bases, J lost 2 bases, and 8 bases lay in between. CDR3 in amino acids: CASSSGLQETQYF. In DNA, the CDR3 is TGTGCCAGCAGTTCAGGACTACAAGAGACCCAGTACTTC.

The CDR3 coding sequence is TGTGCCAGCAGACTCCCCGGGACAGGGGATTTTGAAGCTTTCTTT. It translates to CASRLPGTGDFEAFF. The chain joins TRBV6-5 to TRBJ1-1; 10 positions agree with TRBD1. This CDR3 has 15 residues. The V gene's germline CDR1 is MNHEY and CDR2 SVGAGI. V was pared by 6 bases and J by 7 bases, with 11 bases of the junction left unmatched.

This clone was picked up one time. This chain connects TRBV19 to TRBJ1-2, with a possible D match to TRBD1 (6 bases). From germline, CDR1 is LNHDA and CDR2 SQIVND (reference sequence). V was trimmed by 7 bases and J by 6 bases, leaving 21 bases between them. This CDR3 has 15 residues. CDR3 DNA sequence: TGTGCCAGTACCGAGAGCCTGGGACAAGGTCATGGCTACACCTTC. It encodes CASTESLGQGHGYTF.

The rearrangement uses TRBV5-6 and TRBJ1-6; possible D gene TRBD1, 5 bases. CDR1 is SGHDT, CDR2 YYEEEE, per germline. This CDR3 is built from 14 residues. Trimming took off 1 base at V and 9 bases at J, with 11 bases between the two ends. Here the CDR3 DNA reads TGTGCCAGCAGCTTGATGGGGGTTGGTTCACCCCTCCACTTT. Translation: CASSLMGVGSPLHF.

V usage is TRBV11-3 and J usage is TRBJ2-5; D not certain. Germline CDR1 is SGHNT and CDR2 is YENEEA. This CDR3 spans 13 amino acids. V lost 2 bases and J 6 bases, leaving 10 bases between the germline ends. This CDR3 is CASSLNSLQTQYF. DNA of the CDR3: TGTGCCAGCAGCTTAAACTCCCTGCAGACCCAGTACTTC.